This T cell receptor (beta chain) was identified during a study of blood T cell repertoires in COVID-19. For the study at large: The United States, Italy and Spain provided the acute and convalescent COVID-19 samples.

Per the original data handling: Estimates of nucleated cell counts were drawn from the amplification of reference gene primers. This table comes from immunoSEQ multiplex PCR, and its TCRdb copy is limited to in-frame clones, with some not included. The V and J calls and clone size were taken over from that table, and D and trimming were inferred from the DNA. The sample includes around 95,000 clones, 70% to 80% of them seen just once. This CDR3 spans 12 amino acids. Germline CDR1 reads SNHLY; CDR2 reads FYNNEI. V lost 2 bases to trimming and J lost 9 bases, with 5 bases between them. The receptor was isolated from a man in his 70s with active or convalescent COVID-19. V usage is TRBV2 and J usage is TRBJ1-6; D gene uncertain. Sequencing used peripheral blood. The chain's CDR3 is CASSEWPSPLHF. In nucleotides, the CDR3 is TGTGCCAGCAGTGAATGGCCTTCACCCCTCCACTTT.